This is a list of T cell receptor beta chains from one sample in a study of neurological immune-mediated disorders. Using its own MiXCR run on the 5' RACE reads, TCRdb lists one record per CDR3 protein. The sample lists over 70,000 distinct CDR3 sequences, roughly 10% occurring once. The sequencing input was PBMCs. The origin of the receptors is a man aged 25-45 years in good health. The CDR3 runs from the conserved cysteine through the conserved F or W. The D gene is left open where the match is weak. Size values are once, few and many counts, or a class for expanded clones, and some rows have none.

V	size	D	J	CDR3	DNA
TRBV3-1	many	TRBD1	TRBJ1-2	CASVDRGHGYTF	TGTGCCAGCGTTGACAGGGGCCATGGCTACACCTTC
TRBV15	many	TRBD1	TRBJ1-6	CVTSRDGQGESPLHF	TGTGTCACCAGCAGGGACGGACAGGGTGAATCACCCCTCCACTTT
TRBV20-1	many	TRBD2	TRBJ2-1	CSALAGGPGNEQFF	TGCAGTGCTTTAGCGGGAGGGCCGGGTAATGAGCAGTTCTTC
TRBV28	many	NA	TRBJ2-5	CASSSDSWGETQYF	TGTGCCAGCAGTTCGGACAGTTGGGGAGAGACCCAGTACTTC
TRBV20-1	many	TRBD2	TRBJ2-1	CSARGLAVYNEQFF	TGCAGTGCCAGAGGCCTAGCGGTATACAATGAGCAGTTCTTC
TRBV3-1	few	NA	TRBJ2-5	CASSHLGETQYF	TGTGCCAGCAGCCATTTGGGAGAGACCCAGTACTTC
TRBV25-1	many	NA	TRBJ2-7	CASADGGLPYEQYF	TGTGCCAGCGCTGACGGGGGGCTGCCCTACGAGCAGTACTTC
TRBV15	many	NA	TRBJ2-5	CATSKWGQQETQYF	TGTGCCACCAGCAAGTGGGGCCAGCAAGAGACCCAGTACTTC
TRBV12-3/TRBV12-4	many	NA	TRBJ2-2	CASSLGGGELFF	TGTGCCAGCAGTTTGGGTGGCGGGGAGCTGTTTTTT
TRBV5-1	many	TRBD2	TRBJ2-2	CASSFSGRGTGELFF	TGCGCCAGCAGCTTTAGCGGGAGAGGGACCGGGGAGCTGTTTTTT
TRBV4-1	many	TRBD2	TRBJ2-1	CASSQPTSGRAGEQFF	TGCGCCAGCAGCCAACCGACTAGCGGGAGGGCAGGTGAGCAGTTCTTC
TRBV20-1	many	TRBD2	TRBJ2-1	CSARSETGSGLAGYYNEQFF	TGCAGTGCTAGATCAGAGACAGGGTCGGGACTAGCGGGATATTACAATGAGCAGTTCTTC
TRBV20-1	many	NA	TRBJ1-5	CSTSGGTGIQPQHF	NA
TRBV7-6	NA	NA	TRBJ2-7	CASSLSGAEQYF	TGTGCCAGCAGCTTATCGGGAGCCGAGCAGTACTTC
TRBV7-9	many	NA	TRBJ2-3	CASSLKLAWKGDTQYF	TGTGCCAGCAGCTTAAAGTTAGCGTGGAAGGGAGATACGCAGTATTTT
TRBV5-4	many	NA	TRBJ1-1	CASSSSLTELEAFF	TGTGCCAGCAGCTCCTCACTGACGGAACTTGAAGCTTTCTTT
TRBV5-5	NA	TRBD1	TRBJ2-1	CVISLGQGSYNEQFF	TGTGTCATCAGCTTGGGACAGGGGTCCTACAATGAGCAGTTCTTC